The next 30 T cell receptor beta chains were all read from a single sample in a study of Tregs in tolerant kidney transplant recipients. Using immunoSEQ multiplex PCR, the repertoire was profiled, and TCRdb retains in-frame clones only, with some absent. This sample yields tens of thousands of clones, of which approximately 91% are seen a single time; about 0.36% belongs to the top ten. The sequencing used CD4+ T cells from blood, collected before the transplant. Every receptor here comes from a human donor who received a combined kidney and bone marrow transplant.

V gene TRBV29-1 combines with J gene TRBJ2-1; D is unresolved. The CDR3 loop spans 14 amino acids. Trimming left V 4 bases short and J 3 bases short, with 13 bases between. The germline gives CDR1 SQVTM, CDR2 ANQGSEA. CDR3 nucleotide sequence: TGCAGCGTTGTCCAAAGACTGGACTACAATGAGCAGTTCTTC. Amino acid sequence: CSVVQRLDYNEQFF.

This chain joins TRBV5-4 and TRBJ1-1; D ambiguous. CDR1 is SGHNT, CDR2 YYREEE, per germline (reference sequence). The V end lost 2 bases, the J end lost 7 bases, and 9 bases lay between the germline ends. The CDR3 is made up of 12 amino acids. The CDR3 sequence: CASSLSGIEAFF. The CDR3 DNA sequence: TGTGCCAGCAGCTTATCGGGGATTGAAGCTTTCTTT.

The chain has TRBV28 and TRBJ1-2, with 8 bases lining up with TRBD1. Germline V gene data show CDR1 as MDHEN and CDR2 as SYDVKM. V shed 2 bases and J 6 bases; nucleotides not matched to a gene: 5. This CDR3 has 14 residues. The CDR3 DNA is TGTGCCAGCAGTTTACCGGACAGGGAGAATGGCTACACCTTC. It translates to CASSLPDRENGYTF.

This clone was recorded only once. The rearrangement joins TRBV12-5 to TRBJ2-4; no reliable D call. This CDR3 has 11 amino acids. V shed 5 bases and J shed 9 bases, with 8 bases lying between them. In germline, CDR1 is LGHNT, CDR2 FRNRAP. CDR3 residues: CASGPPFIQYF. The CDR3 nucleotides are TGTGCTAGTGGTCCCCCCTTCATTCAGTACTTC.

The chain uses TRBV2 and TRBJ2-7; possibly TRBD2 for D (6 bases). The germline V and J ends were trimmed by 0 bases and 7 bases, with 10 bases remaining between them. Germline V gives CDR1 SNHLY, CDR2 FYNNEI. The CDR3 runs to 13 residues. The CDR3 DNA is TGTGCCAGCAGTGAAGCGCGGGGCGGAGAGCAGTACTTC. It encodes CASSEARGGEQYF.

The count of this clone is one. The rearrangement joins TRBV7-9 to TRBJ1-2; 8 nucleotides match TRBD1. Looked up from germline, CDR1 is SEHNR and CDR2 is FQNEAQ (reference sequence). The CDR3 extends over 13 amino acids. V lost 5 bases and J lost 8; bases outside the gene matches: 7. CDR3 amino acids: CASSHAGQGGYTF. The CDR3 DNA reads TGTGCCAGCAGCCATGCCGGACAGGGAGGCTACACCTTC.

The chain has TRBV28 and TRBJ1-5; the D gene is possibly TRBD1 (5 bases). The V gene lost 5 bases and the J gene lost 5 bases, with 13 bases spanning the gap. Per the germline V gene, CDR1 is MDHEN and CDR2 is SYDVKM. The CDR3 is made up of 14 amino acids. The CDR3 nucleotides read TGTGCCAGCAGTATACCAGGGTTACATCAGCCCCAGCATTTT. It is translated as CASSIPGLHQPQHF.

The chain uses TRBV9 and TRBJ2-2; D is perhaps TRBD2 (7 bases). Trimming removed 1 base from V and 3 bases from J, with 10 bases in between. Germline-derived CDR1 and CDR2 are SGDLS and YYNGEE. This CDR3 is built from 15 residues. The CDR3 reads CASSVRGGDTGELFF. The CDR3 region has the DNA TGTGCCAGCAGCGTACGAGGGGGGGACACCGGGGAGCTGTTTTTT. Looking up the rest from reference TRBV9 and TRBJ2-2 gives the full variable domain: DSGVTQTPKHLITATGQRVTLRCSPRSGDLSVYWYQQSLDQGLQFLIQYYNGEERAKGNILERFSAQQFPDLHSELNLSSLELGDSALYFCASSVRGGDTGELFFGEGSRLTVL.

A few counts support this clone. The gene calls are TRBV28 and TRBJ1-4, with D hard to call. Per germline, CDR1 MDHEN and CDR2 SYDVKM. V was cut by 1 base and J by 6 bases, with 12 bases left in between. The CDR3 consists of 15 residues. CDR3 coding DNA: TGTGCCAGCAGTTTATTAGGAGAAGGCGATGAAAAACTGTTTTTT. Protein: CASSLLGEGDEKLFF.

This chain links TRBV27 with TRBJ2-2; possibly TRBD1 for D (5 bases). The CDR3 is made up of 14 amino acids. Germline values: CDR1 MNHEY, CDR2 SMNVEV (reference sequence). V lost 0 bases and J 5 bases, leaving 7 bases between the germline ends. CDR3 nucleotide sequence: TGTGCCAGCAGTTTATCCAGGGCAACCGGGGAGCTGTTTTTT. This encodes CASSLSRATGELFF.

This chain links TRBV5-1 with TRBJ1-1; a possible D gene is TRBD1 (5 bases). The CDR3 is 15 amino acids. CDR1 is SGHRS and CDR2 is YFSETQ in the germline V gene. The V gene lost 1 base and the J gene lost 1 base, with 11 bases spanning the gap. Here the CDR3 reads CASSLRPGQNTEAFF. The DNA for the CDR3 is TGCGCCAGCAGCTTGCGTCCAGGGCAGAACACTGAAGCTTTCTTT.

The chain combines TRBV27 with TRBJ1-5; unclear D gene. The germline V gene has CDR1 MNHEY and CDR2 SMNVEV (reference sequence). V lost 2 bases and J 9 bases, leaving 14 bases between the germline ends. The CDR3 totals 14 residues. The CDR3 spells CASSLNPQSVPQHF. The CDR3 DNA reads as TGTGCCAGCAGTTTAAATCCCCAATCAGTGCCCCAGCATTTT.

The CDR3 protein is CASSLLGTGTGDTQYF. CDR3 DNA: TGCGCCAGCAGCTTGTTAGGGACAGGGACAGGAGATACGCAGTATTTT. The chain joins TRBV5-1 to TRBJ2-3; 9 bases match TRBD1. The germline gives CDR1 SGHRS, CDR2 YFSETQ. J lost 5 bases, V lost 1 base, and 8 bases had no gene match. The CDR3 is made up of 16 amino acids.

DNA for the CDR3: TGTGCCAGCAGCTCACAGGGTTCTGGAAACACCATATATTTT. This codes for CASSSQGSGNTIYF. The V and J genes are TRBV7-8 and TRBJ1-3; D might be TRBD1 (6 bases). Looked up from germline, CDR1 is SGHVS and CDR2 is FQNEAQ. Trimming took off 4 bases at V and 1 base at J, with 8 bases between the two ends. The CDR3 runs to 14 residues.

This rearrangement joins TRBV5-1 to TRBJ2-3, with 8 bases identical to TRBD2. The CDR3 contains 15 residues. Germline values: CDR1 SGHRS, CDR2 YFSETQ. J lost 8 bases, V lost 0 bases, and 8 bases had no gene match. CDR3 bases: TGCGCCAGCAGCTTGGAAGGGGCCCGGGAGGGTACGCAGTATTTT. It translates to CASSLEGAREGTQYF.

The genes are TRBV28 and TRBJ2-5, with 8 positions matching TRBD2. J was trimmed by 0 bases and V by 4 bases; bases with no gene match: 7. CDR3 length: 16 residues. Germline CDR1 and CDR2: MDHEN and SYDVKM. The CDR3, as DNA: TGTGCCAGCAGTTCCCCAGCGGGAGTCTACCAAGAGACCCAGTACTTC. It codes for CASSSPAGVYQETQYF.

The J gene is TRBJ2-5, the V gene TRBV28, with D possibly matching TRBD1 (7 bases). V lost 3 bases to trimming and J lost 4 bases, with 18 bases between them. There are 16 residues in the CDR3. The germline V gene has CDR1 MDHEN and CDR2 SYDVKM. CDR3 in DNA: TGTGCCAGCAGTTTCCCGTCAGGGGGGTTGTTAGAGACCCAGTACTTC. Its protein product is CASSFPSGGLLETQYF.

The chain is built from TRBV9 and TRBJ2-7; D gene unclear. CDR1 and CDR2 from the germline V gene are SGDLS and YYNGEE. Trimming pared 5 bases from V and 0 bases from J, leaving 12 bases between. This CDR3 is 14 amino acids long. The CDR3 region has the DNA TGTGCCAGCAGTTACCATTCTAGCTCCTACGAGCAGTACTTC. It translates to CASSYHSSSYEQYF. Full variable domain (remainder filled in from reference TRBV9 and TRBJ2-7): DSGVTQTPKHLITATGQRVTLRCSPRSGDLSVYWYQQSLDQGLQFLIQYYNGEERAKGNILERFSAQQFPDLHSELNLSSLELGDSALYFCASSYHSSSYEQYFGPGTRLTVT.

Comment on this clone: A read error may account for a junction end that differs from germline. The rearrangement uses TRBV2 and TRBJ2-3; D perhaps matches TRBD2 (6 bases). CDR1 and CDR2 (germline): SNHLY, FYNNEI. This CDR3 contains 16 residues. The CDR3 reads CASSGPTSASIDTQYF. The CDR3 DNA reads TGTGCCAGCAGTGGCCCGACTAGTGCAAGCATAGATACGCAGTATTTT. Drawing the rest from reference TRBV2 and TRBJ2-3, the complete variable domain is EPEVTQTPSHQVTQMGQEVILRCVPISNHLYFYWYRQILGQKVEFLVSFYNNEISEKSEIFDDQFSVERPDGSNFTLKIRSTKLEDSAMYFCASSGPTSASIDTQYFGPGTRLTVL.

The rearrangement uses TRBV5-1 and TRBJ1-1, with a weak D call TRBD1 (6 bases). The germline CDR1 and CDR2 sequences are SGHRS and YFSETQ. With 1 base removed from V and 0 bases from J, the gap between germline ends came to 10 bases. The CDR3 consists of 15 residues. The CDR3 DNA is TGCGCCAGCAGCTTGTTTACAGGGATGAACACTGAAGCTTTCTTT. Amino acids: CASSLFTGMNTEAFF.

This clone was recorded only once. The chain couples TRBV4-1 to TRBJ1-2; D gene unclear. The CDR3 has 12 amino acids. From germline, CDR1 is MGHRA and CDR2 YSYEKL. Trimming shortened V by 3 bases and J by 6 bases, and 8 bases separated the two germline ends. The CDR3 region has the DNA TGCGCCAGCAGCCAGGAGAGGGATGGCTACACCTTC. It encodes CASSQERDGYTF.

In DNA form, the CDR3 reads TGTGCCAGCAGTTGGACAGGGGGCGTGAACACTGAAGCTTTCTTT. Its translation: CASSWTGGVNTEAFF. This rearrangement joins TRBV6-6 to TRBJ1-1, with 11 positions matching TRBD1. This CDR3 contains 15 residues. Germline V gives CDR1 MNHNY, CDR2 SVGAGI (reference sequence). The V segment lost 4 bases and the J segment 0 bases; nucleotides outside the gene matches: 1.

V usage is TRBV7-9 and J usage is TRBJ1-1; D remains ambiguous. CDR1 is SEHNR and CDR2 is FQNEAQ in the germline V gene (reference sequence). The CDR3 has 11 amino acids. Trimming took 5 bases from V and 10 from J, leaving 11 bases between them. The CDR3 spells CASSASAGAFF. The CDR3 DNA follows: TGTGCCAGCAGCGCTTCAGCAGGAGCTTTCTTT.

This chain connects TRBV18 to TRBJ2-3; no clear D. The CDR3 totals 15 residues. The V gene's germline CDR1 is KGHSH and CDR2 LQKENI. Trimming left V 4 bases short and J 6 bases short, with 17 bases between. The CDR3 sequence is CASSLTVAQSDTQYF. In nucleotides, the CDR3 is TGTGCCAGCTCACTCACGGTAGCCCAGAGCGATACGCAGTATTTT.

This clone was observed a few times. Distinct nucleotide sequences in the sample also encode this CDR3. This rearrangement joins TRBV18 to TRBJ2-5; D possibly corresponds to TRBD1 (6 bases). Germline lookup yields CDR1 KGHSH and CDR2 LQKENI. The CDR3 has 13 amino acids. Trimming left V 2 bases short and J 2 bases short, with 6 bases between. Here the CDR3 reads CASSPGTQETQYF. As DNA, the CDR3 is TGTGCCAGCTCACCAGGGACACAAGAGACCCAGTACTTC. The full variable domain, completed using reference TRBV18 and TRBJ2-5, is NAGVMQNPRHLVRRRGQEARLRCSPMKGHSHVYWYRQLPEEGLKFMVYLQKENIIDESGMPKERFSAEFPKEGPSILRIQQVVRGDSAAYFCASSPGTQETQYFGPGTRLLVL.

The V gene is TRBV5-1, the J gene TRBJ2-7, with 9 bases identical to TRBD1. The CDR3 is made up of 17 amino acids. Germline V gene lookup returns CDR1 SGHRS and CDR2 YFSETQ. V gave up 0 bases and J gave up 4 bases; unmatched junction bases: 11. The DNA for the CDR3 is TGCGCCAGCAGCTTGGTTGTTTCGGGACAGGGACCGTACGAGCAGTACTTC. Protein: CASSLVVSGQGPYEQYF.

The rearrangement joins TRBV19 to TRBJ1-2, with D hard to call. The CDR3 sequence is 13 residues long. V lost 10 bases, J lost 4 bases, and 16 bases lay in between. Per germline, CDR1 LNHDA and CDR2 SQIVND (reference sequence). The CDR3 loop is CATTGVGIYGYTF. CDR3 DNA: TGTGCCACTACGGGAGTGGGAATCTATGGCTACACCTTC.

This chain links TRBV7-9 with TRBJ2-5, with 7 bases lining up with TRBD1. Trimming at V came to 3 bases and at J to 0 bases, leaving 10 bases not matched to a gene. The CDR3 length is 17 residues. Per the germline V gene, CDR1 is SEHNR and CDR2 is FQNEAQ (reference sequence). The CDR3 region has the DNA TGTGCCAGCAGCTTTGGAGCGGCCAGGGGGTACCAAGAGACCCAGTACTTC. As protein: CASSFGAARGYQETQYF. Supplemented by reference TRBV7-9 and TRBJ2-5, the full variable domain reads DTGVSQNPRHKITKRGQNVTFRCDPISEHNRLYWYRQTLGQGPEFLTYFQNEAQLEKSRLLSDRFSAERPKGSFSTLEIQRTEQGDSAMYLCASSFGAARGYQETQYFGPGTRLLVL.

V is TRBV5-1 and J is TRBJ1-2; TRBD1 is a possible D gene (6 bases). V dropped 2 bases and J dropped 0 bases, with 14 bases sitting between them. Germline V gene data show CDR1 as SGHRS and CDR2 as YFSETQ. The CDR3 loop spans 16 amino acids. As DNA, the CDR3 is TGCGCCAGCAGCTTCTTCGGGGACACGGCTAACTATGGCTACACCTTC. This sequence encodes CASSFFGDTANYGYTF.

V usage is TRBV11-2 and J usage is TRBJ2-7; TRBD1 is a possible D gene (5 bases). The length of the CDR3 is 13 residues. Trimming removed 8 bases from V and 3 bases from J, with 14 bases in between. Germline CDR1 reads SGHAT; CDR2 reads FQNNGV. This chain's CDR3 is CASAVTDYYEQYF. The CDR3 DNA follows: TGTGCCAGCGCTGTGACAGATTACTACGAGCAGTACTTC.